This entry lists 6 T cell receptor beta chains sequenced from one sample in a study of identical twins. MiXCR, applied by TCRdb to the 5' RACE reads, yields one record per CDR3 protein. This sample has approximately 890,000 distinct CDR3 sequences; 9% to 15% occur once, and the top ten carry around 1.5%. This sample was shared with a second study, whose subject was yellow fever vaccine responses in identical twins.

Sequencing input: PBMCs. These receptors came from a woman aged 18-29 years in good health.

This chain uses TRBV20-1 with TRBJ2-5; D gene unclear. CDR1 and CDR2 (germline): DFQATT, SNEGSKA (reference sequence). The CDR3 is made up of 13 amino acids. The CDR3 sequence: CSWVGATQETQYF. For the CDR3, the DNA is TGCAGCTGGGTTGGAGCGACTCAAGAGACCCAGTACTTC.

This clonotype was observed many times. V usage is TRBV7-9 and J usage is TRBJ2-3; D is perhaps TRBD2 (5 bases). The CDR3 has 17 amino acids. Trimming removed 3 bases from V and 8 bases from J, with 24 bases in between. Germline values: CDR1 SEHNR, CDR2 FQNEAQ (reference sequence). CDR3 sequence reads: CASSLPVRGPRPATQYF. CDR3 in DNA: TGTGCCAGCAGCTTGCCCGTTAGAGGGCCCCGACCCGCTACGCAGTATTTT.

V gene TRBV9 combines with J gene TRBJ1-2; 7 bases match TRBD1. This CDR3 contains 15 residues. Germline CDR1 is SGDLS and CDR2 is YYNGEE. Trimming took 3 bases from V and 8 from J; bases not matched to a gene: 13. The CDR3 loop is CASSEPRQGGDGYTF. Here the CDR3 DNA reads TGTGCCAGCAGCGAGCCCCGACAGGGTGGGGACGGCTACACCTTC.

This clonotype was seen only a few times. This chain uses TRBV28 with TRBJ2-7; no clear D. This CDR3 is built from 13 residues. The V gene's germline CDR1 is MDHEN and CDR2 SYDVKM. With 7 bases removed from V and 4 bases from J, the gap between germline ends came to 14 bases. The CDR3 here is CASTRLHLYEQYV. CDR3 nucleotide sequence: TGTGCCAGCACCCGACTTCATCTTTACGAGCAGTACGTC.

The V gene is TRBV5-1, the J gene TRBJ2-5; tentative D call: TRBD2 (6 bases). The germline CDR1 and CDR2 sequences are SGHRS and YFSETQ. There are 13 residues in the CDR3. Trimming left V 3 bases short and J 4 bases short, with 10 bases between. CDR3 DNA sequence: TGCGCCAGCAGCTGGGGGGACGGAGAGACCCAGTACTTC. It specifies CASSWGDGETQYF.

This clonotype was seen many times. The chain combines TRBV5-1 with TRBJ1-1; a weak D match, TRBD1 (6 bases). The germline V gene has CDR1 SGHRS and CDR2 YFSETQ. Trimming removed 7 bases from V and 0 bases from J, with 13 bases in between. This CDR3 spans 14 amino acids. CDR3 DNA: TGCGCCAGCCGGACAGACACAATGAACACTGAAGCTTTCTTT. Residues: CASRTDTMNTEAFF.